Below, 3 T cell receptor beta chains from the same sample are listed, as sequenced in a study of cytomegalovirus exposure and HLA in healthy donors. In the PCR, 60 Vbeta and 13 Jbeta primers were used. Data came from immunoSEQ multiplex PCR; TCRdb stores just in-frame clones and leaves some out. The sample consists of approximately 110,000 clones, 70% to 85% of them appearing once. The sequenced material came from PBMCs. Receptors were obtained from a young woman in good health and CMV-seronegative.

The rearrangement uses TRBV19 and TRBJ1-2; TRBD1 aligns across 9 bases. The CDR3 extends over 15 amino acids. V lost 1 base to trimming and J lost 5 bases; unmatched junction nucleotides: 5. Germline assignment: CDR1 LNHDA and CDR2 SQIVND (reference sequence). This CDR3 reads CASSIVPGQGYGYTF. The CDR3 region has the DNA TGTGCCAGTAGTATAGTCCCGGGACAGGGTTATGGCTACACCTTC.

This clone was detected only once. The J gene is TRBJ2-1, the V gene TRBV4-1; 11 nucleotides agree with TRBD2. Germline trimming cut 4 bases from V and 8 bases from J; bases unmatched to any gene: 13. The CDR3 totals 17 residues. In germline, CDR1 is MGHRA, CDR2 YSYEKL. The CDR3, as DNA: TGCGCCAGCAGCCCCAGGGGTAGCGGGAGGGCCATCGATGAGCAGTTCTTC. Translated: CASSPRGSGRAIDEQFF.

The gene calls are TRBV2 and TRBJ2-7; 9 bases match TRBD1. CDR3 length equals 14 residues. With V trimmed by 6 bases and J by 3 bases, 6 bases remained unmatched. CDR1 is SNHLY and CDR2 is FYNNEI in the germline V gene. The CDR3 bases are TGTGCCAGCAGACCGGGACAGGGCGTCTACGAGCAGTACTTC. The encoded protein is CASRPGQGVYEQYF.